The present entry profiles one T cell receptor (beta chain) with its context. This CDR3 has 16 amino acids. Deletions cut 0 bases from V and 5 bases from J, with 16 bases between. Germline values: CDR1 MNHEY, CDR2 SVGAGI. Repertoires were generated with immunoSEQ multiplex PCR, while TCRdb's copy carries only in-frame clones and drops some. The sample includes 180,000 or so clones, around 89% of them seen just once. This sample is drawn from a study of T cell responses to AZD1222 COVID-19 vaccine. The chain links TRBV6-5 to TRBJ1-2; perhaps TRBD1 as D (5 bases). Material: peripheral blood, obtained 28 days after the second AZD1222 dose. This receptor was taken from an adult who received the AZD1222 COVID-19 vaccine. The CDR3, as DNA: TGTGCCAGCAGTTACTCGAGGGGATCGCCCCTTTATGGCTACACCTTC. Its protein product is CASSYSRGSPLYGYTF.